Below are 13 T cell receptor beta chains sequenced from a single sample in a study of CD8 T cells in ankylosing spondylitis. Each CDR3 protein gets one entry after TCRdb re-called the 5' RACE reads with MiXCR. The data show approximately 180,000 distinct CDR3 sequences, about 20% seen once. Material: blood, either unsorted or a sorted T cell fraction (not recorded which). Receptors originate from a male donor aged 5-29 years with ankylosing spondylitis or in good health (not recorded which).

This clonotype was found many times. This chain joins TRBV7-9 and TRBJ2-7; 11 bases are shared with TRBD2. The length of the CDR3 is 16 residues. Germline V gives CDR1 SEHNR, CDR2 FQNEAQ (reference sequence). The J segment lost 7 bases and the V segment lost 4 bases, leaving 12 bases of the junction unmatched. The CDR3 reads CASSSTWTSGPTEQYV. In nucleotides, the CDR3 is TGTGCCAGCAGCTCAACCTGGACTAGCGGGCCTACGGAGCAGTACGTC.

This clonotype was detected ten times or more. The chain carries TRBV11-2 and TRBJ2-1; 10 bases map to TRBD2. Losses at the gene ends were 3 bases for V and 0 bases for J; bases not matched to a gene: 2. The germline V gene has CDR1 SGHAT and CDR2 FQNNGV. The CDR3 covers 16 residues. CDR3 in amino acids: CASSLASGSSYNEQFF. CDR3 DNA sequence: TGTGCCAGCAGCTTGGCTAGCGGGAGCTCCTACAATGAGCAGTTCTTC.

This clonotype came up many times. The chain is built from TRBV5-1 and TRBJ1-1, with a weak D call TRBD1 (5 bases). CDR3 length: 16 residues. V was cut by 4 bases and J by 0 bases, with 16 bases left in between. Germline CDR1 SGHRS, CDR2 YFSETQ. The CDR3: CASSTGGVGVNTEAFF. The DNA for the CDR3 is TGCGCCAGCAGCACGGGTGGGGTGGGGGTGAACACTGAAGCTTTCTTT.

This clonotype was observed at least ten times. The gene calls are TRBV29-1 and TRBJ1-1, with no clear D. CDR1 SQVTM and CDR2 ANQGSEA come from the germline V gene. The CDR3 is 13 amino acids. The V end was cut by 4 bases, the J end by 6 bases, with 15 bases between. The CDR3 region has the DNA TGCAGCGTTGTTTCGGGATCAAACCCTGAAGCTTTCTTT. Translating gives CSVVSGSNPEAFF. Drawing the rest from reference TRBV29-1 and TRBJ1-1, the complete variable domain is SAVISQKPSRDICQRGTSLTIQCQVDSQVTMMFWYRQQPGQSLTLIATANQGSEATYESGFVIDKFPISRPNLTFSTLTVSNMSPEDSSIYLCSVVSGSNPEAFFGQGTRLTVV.

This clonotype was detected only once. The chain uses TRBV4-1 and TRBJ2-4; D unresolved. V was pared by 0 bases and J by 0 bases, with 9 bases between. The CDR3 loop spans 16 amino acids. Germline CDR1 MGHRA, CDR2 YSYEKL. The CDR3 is CASSQDRLIAKNIQYF. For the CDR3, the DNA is TGCGCCAGCAGCCAAGATAGGCTTATAGCCAAAAACATTCAGTACTTC.

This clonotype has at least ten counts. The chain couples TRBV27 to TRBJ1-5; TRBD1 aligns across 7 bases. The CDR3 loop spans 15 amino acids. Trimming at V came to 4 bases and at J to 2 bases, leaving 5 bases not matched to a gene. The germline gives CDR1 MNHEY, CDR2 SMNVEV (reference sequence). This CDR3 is CASSSRTGGNQPQHF. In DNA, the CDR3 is TGTGCCAGCAGTTCGCGGACAGGCGGCAATCAGCCCCAGCATTTT.

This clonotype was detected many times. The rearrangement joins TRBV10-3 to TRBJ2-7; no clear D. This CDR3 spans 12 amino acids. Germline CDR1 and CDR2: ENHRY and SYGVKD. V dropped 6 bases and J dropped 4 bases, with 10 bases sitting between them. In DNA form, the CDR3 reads TGTGCCATCAGGGGTTCTTCGTACGAGCAGTACTTC. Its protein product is CAIRGSSYEQYF.

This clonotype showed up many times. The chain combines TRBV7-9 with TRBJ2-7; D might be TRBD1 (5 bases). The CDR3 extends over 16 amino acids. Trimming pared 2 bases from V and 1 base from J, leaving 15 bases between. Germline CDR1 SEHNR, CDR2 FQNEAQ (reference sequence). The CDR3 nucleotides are TGTGCCAGCAGCTTAACGCAGGGTACCCTTTCCTACGAGCAGTACTTC. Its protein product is CASSLTQGTLSYEQYF.

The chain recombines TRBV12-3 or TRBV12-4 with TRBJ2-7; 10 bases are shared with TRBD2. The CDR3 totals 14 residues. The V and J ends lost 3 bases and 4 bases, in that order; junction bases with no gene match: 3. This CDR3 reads CASSLRLAGYEQYV. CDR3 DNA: TGTGCCAGCAGTTTGCGACTAGCGGGTTACGAGCAGTACGTC.

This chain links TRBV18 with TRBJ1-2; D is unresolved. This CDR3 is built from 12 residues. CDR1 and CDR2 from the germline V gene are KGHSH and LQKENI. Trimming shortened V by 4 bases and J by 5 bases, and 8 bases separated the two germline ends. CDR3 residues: CASSQGRYGYTF. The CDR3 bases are TGTGCCAGCTCACAAGGACGATATGGCTACACCTTC.

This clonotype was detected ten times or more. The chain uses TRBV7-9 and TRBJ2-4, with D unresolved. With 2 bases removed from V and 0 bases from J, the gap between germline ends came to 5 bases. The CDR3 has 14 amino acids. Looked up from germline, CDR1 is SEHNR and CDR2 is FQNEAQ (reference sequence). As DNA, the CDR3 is TGTGCCAGCAGCTTAAGTGGAGCCAAAAACATTCAGTACTTC. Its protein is CASSLSGAKNIQYF. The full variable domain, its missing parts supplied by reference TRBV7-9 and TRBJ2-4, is DTGVSQNPRHKITKRGQNVTFRCDPISEHNRLYWYRQTLGQGPEFLTYFQNEAQLEKSRLLSDRFSAERPKGSFSTLEIQRTEQGDSAMYLCASSLSGAKNIQYFGAGTRLSVL.

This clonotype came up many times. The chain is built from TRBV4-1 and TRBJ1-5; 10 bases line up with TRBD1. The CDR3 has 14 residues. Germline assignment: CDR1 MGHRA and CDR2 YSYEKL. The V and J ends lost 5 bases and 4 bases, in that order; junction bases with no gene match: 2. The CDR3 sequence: CASSWGQGNQPQHF. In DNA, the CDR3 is TGCGCCAGCAGCTGGGGACAGGGGAATCAGCCCCAGCATTTT.

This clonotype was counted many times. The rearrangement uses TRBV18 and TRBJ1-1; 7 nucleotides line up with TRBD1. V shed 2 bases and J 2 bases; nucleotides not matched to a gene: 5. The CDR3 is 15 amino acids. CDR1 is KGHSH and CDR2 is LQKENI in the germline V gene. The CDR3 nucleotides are TGTGCCAGCTCACCATACGACAGGGAAAACACTGAAGCTTTCTTT. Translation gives CASSPYDRENTEAFF.